The source of this TCR beta chain is a study of response to subunit inactivated influenza vaccine (dated by TCRdb to the late 2010s). The study in broad terms: Deep quantitative profiling of the T cell receptor repertoire was used in the study to follow responses to a trivalent subunit inactivated influenza vaccine. Study-level results and caveats: It was suggested by the authors that each seasonal influenza vaccination may recruit only a limited number of new T cells.

The CDR1 and CDR2 encoded by the germline V gene are SGHVS and FNYEAQ. Inclusive of the bounding cysteine and phenylalanine, the CDR3 is 15 residues long. Only the CDR3 DNA stays, 45 bases, in frame from base 1. At the junction V is shortened by 5 bases and J by 4 bases, with 12 bases in between. This specimen's time point label, interpreted: more than 40 days after influenza vaccine administration. Libraries came from RT-PCR. The instrument was an Illumina HiSeq 2500. TCRdb took the public reads, trimmed them with fastp at Q25, ran MiXCR for clone calling and kept in-frame beta chains. Rows with one shared CDR3 protein collapse into an entry with the most common genes and DNA. Recorded for this sample are under 500,000 distinct CDR3 sequences; 9.5% to 12% of them occurred a single time. Clones ranked in the top ten supply approximately 12% of the sample. Of note for this clonotype: Its antigen target is currently unknown. Base qualities are not at hand, and no much larger clone is one base apart.

Recombination joined TRBV7-6 with TRBJ1-6; the D segment cannot be called with confidence. The sequencing used PBMCs from blood, collected roughly 47 days after vaccination. This sequence originates from a man aged 50 to 59 who received an inactivated influenza vaccine. Donor details come from another sample of the same person, matched by shared clones. CDR3 sequence: CASSRSSGYNSPLHF. The nucleotide sequence reads TGTGCCAGCAGCCGTTCTAGCGGTTATAATTCACCCCTCCACTTT.